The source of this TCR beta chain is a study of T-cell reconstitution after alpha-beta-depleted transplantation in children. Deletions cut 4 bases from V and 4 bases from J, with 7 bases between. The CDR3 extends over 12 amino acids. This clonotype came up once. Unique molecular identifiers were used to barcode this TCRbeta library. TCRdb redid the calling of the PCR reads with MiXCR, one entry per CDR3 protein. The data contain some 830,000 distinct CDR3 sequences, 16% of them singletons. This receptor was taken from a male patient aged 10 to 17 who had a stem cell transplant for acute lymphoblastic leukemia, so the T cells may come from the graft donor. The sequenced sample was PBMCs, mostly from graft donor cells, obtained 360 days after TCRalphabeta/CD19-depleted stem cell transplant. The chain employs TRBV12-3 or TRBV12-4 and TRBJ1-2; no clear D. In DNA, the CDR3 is TGTGCCAGCAGTTCAAACCCCTATGGCTACACCTTC. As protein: CASSSNPYGYTF.